This entry concerns a single T cell receptor (beta chain). Its cognate antigen is unknown. This entry comes from a study of Graves' ophthalmopathy and Graves' hyperthyroidism. General study points: Among expanded thyroid clonotypes above 0.001 frequency, most also occurred in blood.

J gave up 6 bases and V 2 bases, and 8 bases lay outside the gene matches. Germline CDR1 is SGHVS and CDR2 is FQNEAQ. The CDR3 is made up of 17 amino acids. The sequenced template was RNA, covering the TCR beta CDR3 region. First-round RT-PCR relied on HTBI primers, and a second-round multiplex PCR came next. TCRdb reprocessed the multiplex PCR reads with MiXCR, giving one entry per CDR3 protein. The profile shows about 160,000 distinct CDR3 sequences, roughly two fifths of them singletons. The sample comprised peripheral blood. The chain joins TRBV7-8 to TRBJ2-2, with TRBD2 matching over 11 bases. This clonotype originated in a woman aged 40 to 49 with Graves' ophthalmopathy. The CDR3 loop is CASSLYGLAGGPGELFF. The CDR3 coding sequence is TGTGCCAGCAGCTTATACGGCCTAGCGGGAGGTCCCGGGGAGCTGTTTTTT.